This T cell receptor beta chain was sequenced for a study of CD8+ T cells in alopecia areata. cDNA prepared by RNA extraction and subsequent reverse transcription served as the template for sequencing. Some clones are missing from TCRdb's copy, which holds only in-frame ones; the method was immunoSEQ multiplex PCR. The sample gives approximately 210,000 clones, roughly 66% of which show up once; 0.95% to 1.5% is in the top ten. Treatment specified: oral pan-JAK inhibitor, 5-10 mg twice daily. This sequence was found in a human donor with alopecia areata. The sequencing here drew on CD4+ T cells sorted from blood, taken around week 42, from a patient treated with tofacitinib.

This CDR3 is CASRTGLGTEAFF. The CDR3, as DNA: TGTGCCAGCAGGACGGGGTTGGGCACTGAAGCTTTCTTT. The V gene is TRBV6-5, the J gene TRBJ1-1, with no clear D. The CDR3 contains 13 residues. V gave up 6 bases and J gave up 4 bases, with 12 bases separating them. CDR1 MNHEY and CDR2 SVGAGI come from the germline V gene.